This T cell receptor beta chain was retrieved from a study of T cell repertoires in cytomegalovirus infection. Across the study: It was the public TCR beta signatures that indicated both CMV infection and matching HLA type. General observations from the study: The cumulative frequency of public TCR beta families identified carriers of CMV plus the relevant HLA. Dominating the ex vivo response were HLA-C-restricted CMV-specific TCR beta clonotypes.

To note about this clonotype: The target antigen is unknown.

TCRdb re-called the reads with MiXCR, one entry per CDR3 protein. This table holds around 530,000 distinct CDR3 sequences, 15% to 20% found once. Trimming took 2 bases from V and 10 from J; bases not matched to a gene: 14. CDR1 and CDR2 (germline): MDHEN, SYDVKM. This CDR3 comprises 16 residues. The receptor was derived from a human donor in good health (CMV status not recorded). Some clones in this sample may be carry-over from other donors' samples. The V call is TRBV28, the J call TRBJ2-3, with 8 bases matching TRBD2. Input material: CD8+ T cells from PBMCs. The chain's CDR3 is CASSLDLAGDGYAQYF. For the CDR3, the DNA is TGTGCCAGCAGTTTAGATCTAGCGGGCGATGGGTACGCGCAGTATTTT.